The 16 T cell receptor beta chains below were found in one sample sequenced in a study of blood T cell repertoires in COVID-19. Produced via immunoSEQ multiplex PCR; TCRdb's table is partial and in-frame only. The profile shows 150,000 to 200,000 clones, approximately 83% of them singletons. The sample was peripheral blood. These receptors all stem from a man in his 60s with acute or convalescent COVID-19.

The V and J genes are TRBV5-1 and TRBJ1-4; TRBD1 matches at 8 bases. Germline CDR1 is SGHRS and CDR2 is YFSETQ. V gave up 4 bases and J gave up 4 bases; unmatched junction bases: 6. This CDR3 is built from 15 residues. The CDR3 DNA reads as TGCGCCAGCAGCGACGGACAGGGCTTTAATGAAAAACTGTTTTTT. Its protein product is CASSDGQGFNEKLFF.

This CDR3 is CASSPYNEQFF. The CDR3 DNA sequence: TGTGCCAGCAGCCCGTACAATGAGCAGTTCTTC. The genes are TRBV16 and TRBJ2-1; D is ambiguous. The germline gives CDR1 KGHSY, CDR2 FQNENV. The CDR3 is 11 amino acids. Trimming left V 4 bases short and J 4 bases short, with 2 bases between.

The chain has TRBV12-3 or TRBV12-4 and TRBJ1-2, with a weak D call TRBD1 (6 bases). CDR3 length: 13 residues. The germline V and J ends were trimmed by 2 bases and 4 bases, with 8 bases remaining between them. The CDR3: CASSLRGTYGYTF. CDR3 bases: TGTGCCAGCAGTTTAAGGGGGACCTATGGCTACACCTTC.

The V gene is TRBV7-9, the J gene TRBJ1-4; tentative D call: TRBD1 (6 bases). V lost 5 bases and J lost 2, with 9 bases in between. CDR1 and CDR2 from the germline V gene are SEHNR and FQNEAQ (reference sequence). The CDR3 has 14 residues. CDR3 protein: CASSPGQTNEKLFF. The CDR3 DNA follows: TGTGCCAGCAGCCCCGGACAGACTAATGAAAAACTGTTTTTT.

The chain couples TRBV7-2 to TRBJ1-5, with D possibly being TRBD1 (5 bases). Per germline, CDR1 SGHTA and CDR2 FQGNSA. With 1 base removed from V and 9 bases from J, the gap between germline ends came to 10 bases. This CDR3 has 13 residues. Written as DNA, the CDR3 is TGTGCCAGCAGCTTAGGGGGCGCTTGGCCCCAGCATTTT. Translated: CASSLGGAWPQHF.

As DNA, the CDR3 is TGTGCCAGCAGTTTTTCGGGGGTAACTAATGAAAAACTGTTTTTT. Amino acids: CASSFSGVTNEKLFF. V usage is TRBV2 and J usage is TRBJ1-4; the D gene is possibly TRBD1 (5 bases). This CDR3 has 15 residues. Germline V gene data show CDR1 as SNHLY and CDR2 as FYNNEI. V dropped 5 bases and J dropped 1 base, with 11 bases sitting between them.

This clone was counted between two and nine times. The chain combines TRBV9 with TRBJ1-6, with 7 bases that match TRBD1. The CDR3 is made up of 14 amino acids. CDR1 is SGDLS, CDR2 YYNGEE, per germline. Trimming at V came to 0 bases and at J to 9 bases, leaving 3 bases not matched to a gene. The CDR3 DNA sequence: TGTGCCAGCAGCGTAGAGGGGGCAGTTTCACCCCTCCACTTT. Protein: CASSVEGAVSPLHF.

The chain recombines TRBV13 with TRBJ2-5, with TRBD2 matching over 9 bases. The germline CDR1 and CDR2 sequences are PRHDT and FYEKMQ (reference sequence). The length of the CDR3 is 14 residues. J lost 5 bases, V lost 2 bases, and 3 bases had no gene match. The CDR3 sequence: CASSLRGREETQYF. The CDR3 bases are TGTGCCAGCAGCTTACGCGGGAGGGAGGAGACCCAGTACTTC.

This chain uses TRBV9 with TRBJ2-2; the match to TRBD1 covers 8 bases. The germline V gene encodes CDR1 SGDLS and CDR2 YYNGEE. CDR3 length equals 16 residues. V gave up 3 bases and J gave up 0 bases; unmatched junction bases: 4. In DNA form, the CDR3 reads TGTGCCAGCAGCGGACGGACAGGGTCGAACACCGGGGAGCTGTTTTTT. Residues: CASSGRTGSNTGELFF.

The chain is built from TRBV7-6 and TRBJ2-7; 8 bases are shared with TRBD2. This CDR3 has 16 amino acids. Trimming at V came to 1 base and at J to 5 bases, leaving 10 bases not matched to a gene. Germline CDR1 SGHVS, CDR2 FNYEAQ. CDR3: CASSLGTSPGRDEQYF. In DNA, the CDR3 is TGTGCCAGCAGCTTAGGGACTAGCCCTGGTAGAGACGAGCAGTACTTC. Full variable domain (outside the CDR3, taken from reference TRBV7-6 and TRBJ2-7): GAGVSQSPRYKVTKRGQDVALRCDPISGHVSLYWYRQALGQGPEFLTYFNYEAQQDKSGLPNDRFSAERPEGSISTLTIQRTEQRDSAMYRCASSLGTSPGRDEQYFGPGTRLTVT.

The gene calls are TRBV7-2 and TRBJ2-3, with D perhaps TRBD2 (6 bases). From germline, CDR1 is SGHTA and CDR2 FQGNSA. This CDR3 comprises 14 residues. The germline V and J ends were trimmed by 5 bases and 6 bases, with 15 bases remaining between them. CDR3 nucleotides: TGTGCCAGCAGCGCCCGGAGGGCTCCGGATACGCAGTATTTT. This gives the protein CASSARRAPDTQYF.

The chain combines TRBV3-1 (or the pseudogene TRBV3-2) with TRBJ2-7; D possibly corresponds to TRBD1 (5 bases). This CDR3 spans 12 amino acids. CDR1 and CDR2 (germline): LGHDT, YNNKEL (reference sequence). V lost 5 bases and J 5 bases, leaving 10 bases between the germline ends. DNA for the CDR3: TGTGCCAGCAGCGTTCTAGGGGACGAGCAGTACTTC. This gives the protein CASSVLGDEQYF.

The chain employs TRBV10-3 and TRBJ2-2, with TRBD2 matching over 7 bases. The length of the CDR3 is 17 residues. Germline lookup yields CDR1 ENHRY and CDR2 SYGVKD. V lost 5 bases to trimming and J lost 3 bases; unmatched junction nucleotides: 12. CDR3 in DNA: TGTGCCATCAGTCGAAGGGGAGGGCCAGGTGACACCGGGGAGCTGTTTTTT. This gives the protein CAISRRGGPGDTGELFF.

V usage is TRBV6-4 and J usage is TRBJ2-5; TRBD2 is a possible D gene (5 bases). The CDR3 length is 14 residues. With 11 bases removed from V and 2 bases from J, the gap between germline ends came to 18 bases. CDR1 and CDR2 (germline): MRHNA, SNTAGT. The CDR3 nucleotides are TGTGCCGGTTTGACCCGGGGATGTCAAGAGACCCAGTACTTC. It specifies CAGLTRGCQETQYF.

Comment on this clone: At the DNA level, this CDR3 is encoded by other sequences in the same sample as well. The J gene is TRBJ1-2, the V gene TRBV5-1, with 7 nucleotides matching TRBD1. CDR1 and CDR2 (germline): SGHRS, YFSETQ. V shed 4 bases, J shed 2 bases, and the junction held 2 bases outside the gene matches. CDR3 length: 13 residues. The CDR3 sequence is CASSPTGNYGYTF. In DNA form, the CDR3 reads TGCGCCAGCAGCCCGACAGGGAACTATGGCTACACCTTC.

CDR3 loop: CASRFGTGVFFNSPLHF. As DNA, the CDR3 is TGTGCCAGCAGATTCGGGACAGGGGTTTTCTTTAATTCACCCCTCCACTTT. This chain uses TRBV27 with TRBJ1-6; 10 bases fit TRBD1. The CDR3 spans 17 residues. CDR1 and CDR2 (germline): MNHEY, SMNVEV (reference sequence). J was trimmed by 6 bases and V by 6 bases; bases with no gene match: 11.